The present T cell receptor (beta chain) was sequenced within a study of CD8 T cells in ankylosing spondylitis (dated by TCRdb to about 2017). With respect to the entire study: The study profiled T cell receptor beta repertoires in healthy donors and ankylosing spondylitis patients to find disease-linked TCR variants. The full study cohort was made up of approximately 24 ankylosing spondylitis patients and some 100 healthy donors. Peripheral blood samples were taken, and synovial fluid was additionally collected from ankylosing spondylitis patients.

Results the study describes overall, beyond this receptor: The disease-linked clones showed a CD8+ phenotype and occurred at relatively low frequencies in peripheral blood. A TCR beta motif made up of about eight highly homologous amino acid variants appeared to be characteristic of blood from ankylosing spondylitis patients. Some motif variants had previously been reported in the synovial fluid and blood of reactive arthritis patients, which suggests shared mechanisms of disease initiation. Significant enrichment of the disease-linked clones was reported in matched synovial fluid samples from ankylosing spondylitis patients.

This clonotype was detected many times. This clone's antigen is unknown. Base quality data are lacking; no much larger clone is found one base away. Sequencing instrument: Illumina HiSeq 2500. Quantitative 5'-RACE with molecular barcodes was the method used to prepare the TCR beta libraries. The authors' pipeline ran thus. To identify disease-linked TCR variants, a new computational method was used, one built on a probabilistic model of VDJ rearrangement. The raw public data were reprocessed by TCRdb itself: fastp quality trimming at Q25, MiXCR clonotype calling, in-frame beta chains only. For every CDR3 protein sequence, its rows merge into one entry that carries the most common genes and DNA. For this entry, the V and J calls and clone size follow TCRdb and not the study's own pipeline. The sample table shows around 770,000 distinct CDR3 sequences, and 12% are seen once. The ten largest clones add up to 0.51% of the sample.

This TCR was sampled from a male donor with ankylosing spondylitis. The sequencing input was blood, either unsorted or a sorted T cell fraction (not recorded which).

The CDR3 protein: CASRPTGNYGYTF. The sequence in DNA is TGTGCCAGCCGCCCGACAGGGAACTATGGCTACACCTTC. The chain is encoded by TRBV7-9 joined to TRBJ1-2, and 7 junction bases match TRBD1. The CDR3 runs 13 residues from the cysteine to the phenylalanine. Here the CDR3 DNA is all that survives: 39 bases in frame from base 1. Unmatched junction bases come to 5, with V trimmed by 8 bases and J by 2 bases. From a lookup of the germline V gene (reference sequence), CDR1 and CDR2 are SEHNR and FQNEAQ.